These T cell receptor beta chains were read from a single sample in a study of blood T cell repertoires in COVID-19. Profiled with immunoSEQ multiplex PCR; TCRdb holds only in-frame clones, not every one. The sample shows 130,000 or so clones, 65% to 90% of them seen only once. The source material was peripheral blood. These TCRs come from a human donor in a cohort sampled during active COVID-19. CDR3s include the opening cysteine and the closing phenylalanine or tryptophan. A D gene is named only where the DNA matches it firmly. Clone size appears in some rows only: once, few, many, or a class for an expanded clone.

size: .; V: TRBV5-1; J: TRBJ2-1; length: 16; D: TRBD2; DNA: TGCGCCAGCACTGGAGGGGAGGGCGATACCTACAATGAGCAGTTCTTC; CDR3: CASTGGEGDTYNEQFF
size: .; V: TRBV2; J: TRBJ1-1; length: 14; D: .; DNA: TGTGCCAGCAGGACACAGGGAGGGGGCACTGAAGCTTTCTTT; CDR3: CASRTQGGGTEAFF
size: .; V: TRBV5-1; J: TRBJ2-1; length: 17; D: TRBD2; DNA: TGCGCCAGCAGCCGGACTAGCGGGGGCGCCTCCTACAATGAGCAGTTCTTC; CDR3: CASSRTSGGASYNEQFF
size: .; V: TRBV3-1/TRBV3-2; J: TRBJ2-3; length: 14; D: .; DNA: TGTGCCAGCAGCATTCGACTTAGCACAGATACGCAGTATTTT; CDR3: CASSIRLSTDTQYF
size: .; V: TRBV7-2; J: TRBJ2-7; length: 12; D: .; DNA: TGTGCCAGCACCGGGTCTGTTTACGAGCAGTACTTC; CDR3: CASTGSVYEQYF
size: .; V: TRBV10-3; J: TRBJ1-1; length: 16; D: .; DNA: TGTGCCATCAGTGTTCGTGCGGGTTTCGAAGACACTGAAGCTTTCTTT; CDR3: CAISVRAGFEDTEAFF
size: .; V: TRBV7-9; J: TRBJ1-2; length: 14; D: .; DNA: TGTGCCAGCAGCTTAGGTTCAGGGCGCTATGGCTACACCTTC; CDR3: CASSLGSGRYGYTF
size: .; V: TRBV5-1; J: TRBJ2-7; length: 14; D: .; DNA: TGCGCCAGTTACGAACAGGGCGCCTCCTACGAGCAGTACTTC; CDR3: CASYEQGASYEQYF
size: .; V: TRBV9; J: TRBJ2-1; length: 16; D: TRBD1; DNA: TGTGCCAGCAACCAGGTGGGGCAGGGGGCCTACAATGAGCAGTTCTTC; CDR3: CASNQVGQGAYNEQFF
size: .; V: TRBV9; J: TRBJ2-3; length: 14; D: .; DNA: TGTGCCAGCAGCGTAGGTCCGGGCACAGATACGCAGTATTTT; CDR3: CASSVGPGTDTQYF
size: .; V: TRBV3-1/TRBV3-2; J: TRBJ2-3; length: 18; D: TRBD2; DNA: TGTGCCAGCAGGCCCTCGGAGCGGGGAGGACATAGCACAGATACGCAGTATTTT; CDR3: CASRPSERGGHSTDTQYF
size: once; V: TRBV7-8; J: TRBJ1-2; length: 15; D: .; DNA: TGTGCCAGCAGCCTCAAAGTCTTAGGGGGTGACGGCTACACCTTC; CDR3: CASSLKVLGGDGYTF
size: .; V: TRBV6-5; J: TRBJ1-5; length: 15; D: TRBD1; DNA: TGTGCCAGCACTTCCCAGACAGGGGGCAATCAGCCCCAGCATTTT; CDR3: CASTSQTGGNQPQHF
size: .; V: TRBV5-4; J: TRBJ2-7; length: 16; D: TRBD1; DNA: TGTGCCAGCAGCCCGATGGGACAGGGTGGGGACTACGAGCAGTACTTC; CDR3: CASSPMGQGGDYEQYF
size: .; V: TRBV11-2; J: TRBJ2-5; length: 15; D: TRBD1; DNA: TGTGCCAGCAGCTTAGGCCGGACAGGGCGCGAGACCCAGTACTTC; CDR3: CASSLGRTGRETQYF
size: once; V: TRBV19; J: TRBJ2-3; length: 13; D: TRBD2; DNA: TGTGCCAGTAGTACCGGGGGGACAGATACGCAGTATTTT; CDR3: CASSTGGTDTQYF
size: .; V: TRBV5-1; J: TRBJ2-5; length: 12; D: .; DNA: TGCGCCAGCAGCGAACCCGCGGAGACCCAGTACTTC; CDR3: CASSEPAETQYF
size: .; V: TRBV5-1; J: TRBJ2-7; length: 15; D: .; DNA: TGCGCCAGCAGCTTGATTAGGGGCAGCTCCTACGAGCAGTACTTC; CDR3: CASSLIRGSSYEQYF
size: .; V: TRBV6-1; J: TRBJ1-4; length: 14; D: .; DNA: TGTGCCAGCAGTGAGGCGGGGGCCAATGAAAAACTGTTTTTT; CDR3: CASSEAGANEKLFF
size: few; V: TRBV7-2; J: TRBJ2-1; length: 15; D: .; DNA: TGTGCCAGCAGCTTCAGTAGCGGCGCAAACAATGAGCAGTTCTTC; CDR3: CASSFSSGANNEQFF
size: .; V: TRBV19; J: TRBJ1-5; length: 15; D: .; DNA: TGTGCCAGTAATACGATACAGAATAGCAATCAGCCCCAGCATTTT; CDR3: CASNTIQNSNQPQHF
size: .; V: TRBV28; J: TRBJ2-5; length: 16; D: TRBD1; DNA: TGTGCCAGCAGTCCCATTGGCGGGACAGGGAAAGAGACCCAGTACTTC; CDR3: CASSPIGGTGKETQYF
size: once; V: TRBV6-6; J: TRBJ1-1; length: 12; D: TRBD1; DNA: TGTGCCAGCAGTTCTTCAGGGGGTGAAGCTTTCTTT; CDR3: CASSSSGGEAFF
size: .; V: TRBV4-1; J: TRBJ2-7; length: 16; D: .; DNA: TGCGCCAGCAGCCAAGAGGACCAGGGGCACTCCTACGAGCAGTACTTC; CDR3: CASSQEDQGHSYEQYF
size: .; V: TRBV2; J: TRBJ2-7; length: 14; D: .; DNA: TGTGCCAGCAGTGAATTGTGGACAGAAAACGAGCAGTACTTC; CDR3: CASSELWTENEQYF
size: .; V: TRBV27; J: TRBJ1-6; length: 14; D: .; DNA: TGTGCCAGCAGTTTGAGACAGGCCATCGCACCCCTCCACTTT; CDR3: CASSLRQAIAPLHF
size: .; V: TRBV2; J: TRBJ2-2; length: 18; D: .; DNA: TGTGCCAGCTCTAACAGGTGGGGGCGACAAACGAACACCGGGGAGCTGTTTTTT; CDR3: CASSNRWGRQTNTGELFF
size: .; V: TRBV14; J: TRBJ2-1; length: 16; D: TRBD1; DNA: TGTGCCAGCAGCAATCTCGGGACAGGGGCCCACAATGAGCAGTTCTTC; CDR3: CASSNLGTGAHNEQFF
size: .; V: TRBV6-6; J: TRBJ2-7; length: 15; D: TRBD1; DNA: TGTGCCAGCAGTACCGCGACAGGGGGTCCCTACGAGCAGTACTTC; CDR3: CASSTATGGPYEQYF
size: .; V: TRBV19; J: TRBJ2-6; length: 14; D: .; DNA: TGTGCCAGTAGTACGAGCTCTGGGGCCAACGTCCTGACTTTC; CDR3: CASSTSSGANVLTF
size: .; V: TRBV13; J: TRBJ1-1; length: 15; D: TRBD1; DNA: TGTGCCAGCAGCTTTTCCGGGACAGGGAGCACTGAAGCTTTCTTT; CDR3: CASSFSGTGSTEAFF
size: few; V: TRBV6-5; J: TRBJ2-7; length: 13; D: .; DNA: TGTGCCAGCACTAAACAGGGCACCTACGAGCAGTACTTC; CDR3: CASTKQGTYEQYF
size: few; V: TRBV3-1/TRBV3-2; J: TRBJ2-2; length: 15; D: .; DNA: TGTGCCAGCAGCAAAAGTGGGGCGTACACCGGGGAGCTGTTTTTT; CDR3: CASSKSGAYTGELFF
size: .; V: TRBV6-2/TRBV6-3; J: TRBJ2-3; length: 15; D: .; DNA: TGTGCCAGCAGTTACGGGCAGACGTACACAGATACGCAGTATTTT; CDR3: CASSYGQTYTDTQYF
size: .; V: TRBV5-3; J: TRBJ1-6; length: 14; D: .; DNA: TGTGCCAGAAGCCCGGGACATATTAATTCACCCCTCCACTTT; CDR3: CARSPGHINSPLHF
size: .; V: TRBV28; J: TRBJ2-7; length: 14; D: .; DNA: TGTGCCAGCACTGAAGTCAAGGGGTCCTACGAGCAGTACTTC; CDR3: CASTEVKGSYEQYF
size: few; V: TRBV13; J: TRBJ2-5; length: 15; D: .; DNA: TGTGCCAGCAGCACCCGACGACAGTTAGGAGAGACCCAGTACTTC; CDR3: CASSTRRQLGETQYF
size: .; V: TRBV28; J: TRBJ1-5; length: 14; D: .; DNA: TGTGCCAGCAGTTGGGCATCGGGCAATCAGCCCCAGCATTTT; CDR3: CASSWASGNQPQHF
size: once; V: TRBV4-1; J: TRBJ1-2; length: 13; D: TRBD1; DNA: TGCGCCAGCAGCCACAGGGGGCAGGATGGCTACACCTTC; CDR3: CASSHRGQDGYTF
size: .; V: TRBV10-2; J: TRBJ1-2; length: 12; D: .; DNA: TGCGCCAGCAGTGAGGGGCAGTATGGCTACACCTTC; CDR3: CASSEGQYGYTF
size: .; V: TRBV5-1; J: TRBJ2-3; length: 16; D: TRBD2; DNA: TGCGCCAGCAGCATCGGGCGGGGGGCTGGCACAGATACGCAGTATTTT; CDR3: CASSIGRGAGTDTQYF
size: .; V: TRBV7-7; J: TRBJ2-3; length: 17; D: TRBD2; DNA: TGTGCCAGCAGCTTAGGGCGGACTAGCGGGGGGTCGGATACGCAGTATTTT; CDR3: CASSLGRTSGGSDTQYF
size: few; V: TRBV10-3; J: TRBJ1-2; length: 13; D: .; DNA: TGTGCCATCAGCGCGGACATGGCCGGGGGCTACACCTTC; CDR3: CAISADMAGGYTF
size: .; V: TRBV16; J: TRBJ2-2; length: 15; D: .; DNA: TGTGCCAGCAGCCAATCGGAGCTAGCAGCCGGGGAGCTGTTTTTT; CDR3: CASSQSELAAGELFF